A selection of T cell receptor beta chains follows, all from one sample in a study of T-cell reconstitution after alpha-beta-depleted transplantation in children. MiXCR, run by TCRdb on the PCR reads, gives a single entry per CDR3 protein. The sample lists 300,000 to 350,000 distinct CDR3 sequences, roughly 25% occurring once. Here the sequenced sample was PBMCs, mostly from graft donor cells, taken 180 days after TCRalphabeta/CD19-depleted stem cell transplant. These receptors were taken from a male patient between 5 and 17 years old who had a stem cell transplant for acute lymphoblastic leukemia, so the T cells may come from the graft donor. Both conserved end residues are part of each CDR3. A D gene is named only where the DNA matches it firmly. Only part of the rows carry a size: once, few, many, or a class if the clone is expanded.

abundance	d_gene	v_gene	j_gene	CDR3aa	CDR3nt
NA	TRBD1	TRBV7-8	TRBJ2-3	CASSSGGQGILDTQYF	TGTGCCAGCAGCTCCGGGGGACAGGGGATTCTAGATACGCAGTATTTT
NA	NA	TRBV12-3/TRBV12-4	TRBJ2-6	CASTPRVSGANVLTF	TGTGCCAGCACCCCCAGGGTATCTGGGGCCAACGTCCTGACTTTC
NA	NA	TRBV29-1	TRBJ2-5	CSVSSEQETQYF	TGCAGCGTTTCTAGCGAACAAGAGACCCAGTACTTC
few	NA	TRBV3-1	TRBJ2-1	CASSQRGRGNEQFF	TGTGCCAGCAGCCAAAGGGGTAGGGGCAATGAGCAGTTCTTC
many	TRBD2	TRBV5-1	TRBJ2-4	CASSLLPGLAAREGIQYF	TGCGCCAGCAGCTTGTTACCGGGACTAGCGGCGAGGGAAGGGATTCAGTACTTC
few	NA	TRBV27	TRBJ2-5	CATGAPAGVDEETQYF	TGTGCCACGGGAGCCCCAGCCGGGGTTGACGAAGAGACCCAGTACTTC
NA	NA	TRBV15	TRBJ1-1	CATSRGYRVYTEAFF	TGTGCCACCAGCAGAGGGTACAGGGTGTACACTGAAGCTTTCTTT
NA	TRBD2	TRBV7-2	TRBJ2-3	CASSLGAGLAGGDTQYF	TGTGCCAGCAGCTTAGGAGCGGGACTAGCGGGGGGGGATACGCAGTATTTT
NA	NA	TRBV7-8	TRBJ2-2	CASSFFSGPTGELFF	TGTGCCAGCAGCTTTTTTTCTGGCCCCACCGGGGAGCTGTTTTTT
many	NA	TRBV20-1	TRBJ2-5	CSARDTNQETQYF	TGCAGTGCAAGGGACACTAACCAAGAGACCCAGTACTTC
few	TRBD1	TRBV25-1	TRBJ2-7	CASSEYIVGDRVYEQYF	TGTGCCAGCAGTGAATATATTGTAGGGGACAGGGTCTACGAGCAGTACTTC
NA	NA	TRBV4-1	TRBJ2-5	CASSLPDIGRIDDRTVQYF	TGCGCCAGCAGCCTCCCGGACATTGGACGGATAGACGACCGAACGGTCCAGTACTTC
NA	NA	TRBV29-1	TRBJ2-1	CSVEAPQGPGCQFF	TGCAGCGTTGAAGCCCCACAGGGCCCCGGCTGCCAGTTCTTC
NA	NA	TRBV7-9	TRBJ2-5	CASSLVSHQETQYF	TGTGCCAGCAGCTTAGTATCTCACCAAGAGACCCAGTACTTC
few	NA	TRBV10-3	TRBJ2-1	CAISDSDRRNEQFF	TGTGCCATCAGTGACTCAGACAGGCGCAATGAGCAGTTCTTC
NA	NA	TRBV7-6	TRBJ1-4	CASSLRGGGVNEKLFF	TGTGCCAGCAGCTTGCGAGGAGGAGGGGTTAATGAAAAACTGTTTTTT
NA	TRBD2	TRBV20-1	TRBJ2-7	CSGLAGTLYEQYF	TGCAGTGGACTAGCGGGAACCCTCTACGAGCAGTACTTC
few	TRBD1	TRBV14	TRBJ2-2	CASSQGTGTGAANTGELFF	TGTGCCAGCAGCCAAGGGACCGGAACAGGGGCGGCGAACACCGGGGAGCTGTTTTTT